A single sample is the source of the 29 T cell receptor beta chains below, sequenced in a study of blood T cell repertoires in COVID-19. Sequencing was performed with immunoSEQ multiplex PCR; in TCRdb, only in-frame clones are kept and a portion is missing. There are under 60,000 clones in the sample; 70% to 90% occur only once, and under 6% lies in the top ten. Sequencing used peripheral blood. These receptors were obtained from a human donor in a cohort sampled during active COVID-19.

V is TRBV28 and J is TRBJ1-2; 8 nucleotides align to TRBD1. The J segment lost 6 bases and the V segment lost 6 bases, leaving 6 bases of the junction unmatched. CDR1 MDHEN and CDR2 SYDVKM come from the germline V gene. This CDR3 is 13 amino acids long. The CDR3 spells CASSQGQVNGYTF. In DNA, the CDR3 is TGTGCCAGCAGCCAGGGACAGGTTAATGGCTACACCTTC.

This clone appeared once. The J gene is TRBJ2-1, the V gene TRBV19, with 7 nucleotides matching TRBD1. The germline V gene has CDR1 LNHDA and CDR2 SQIVND (reference sequence). CDR3 length: 14 amino acids. Losses at the gene ends were 4 bases for V and 6 bases for J; bases not matched to a gene: 6. The CDR3: CASSTKGALNEQFF. As DNA, the CDR3 is TGTGCCAGTAGTACAAAGGGGGCCCTCAATGAGCAGTTCTTC.

This chain connects TRBV28 to TRBJ1-4, with no clear D. Trimming left V 7 bases short and J 2 bases short, with 14 bases between. The CDR3 runs to 15 residues. Germline V gene lookup returns CDR1 MDHEN and CDR2 SYDVKM. The chain's CDR3 is CASTSYSVTNEKLFF. The CDR3 DNA sequence: TGTGCCAGCACCAGTTACAGTGTCACTAATGAAAAACTGTTTTTT. The full variable domain, rest sourced from reference TRBV28 and TRBJ1-4, is DVKVTQSSRYLVKRTGEKVFLECVQDMDHENMFWYRQDPGLGLRLIYFSYDVKMKEKGDIPEGYSVSREKKERFSLILESASTNQTSMYLCASTSYSVTNEKLFFGSGTQLSVL.

CDR3 DNA sequence: TGTGCCAGTAGTATAGGACAGGGTGGCTACGAGCAGTACTTC. This codes for CASSIGQGGYEQYF. This chain links TRBV19 with TRBJ2-7; 7 nucleotides match TRBD1. The CDR3 has 14 residues. Trimming removed 1 base from V and 3 bases from J; junction bases left unmatched: 3. Germline CDR1 is LNHDA and CDR2 is SQIVND (reference sequence).

CDR3 residues: CASSLGHLNTEAFF. CDR3 sequence (DNA): TGTGCCAGCAGCTTAGGACACCTGAACACTGAAGCTTTCTTT. The chain is built from TRBV7-9 and TRBJ1-1; the D is unclear. Looked up from germline, CDR1 is SEHNR and CDR2 is FQNEAQ (reference sequence). This CDR3 region has 14 residues. V lost 1 base and J 0 bases, leaving 6 bases between the germline ends.

This clone showed up just once. The rearrangement links TRBV6-5 to TRBJ1-1; D ambiguous. Per germline, CDR1 MNHEY and CDR2 SVGAGI. The CDR3 contains 11 residues. Trimming left V 8 bases short and J 3 bases short, with 7 bases between. CDR3 DNA sequence: TGTGCCAGCCGTAGTGACACTGAAGCTTTCTTT. Its protein product is CASRSDTEAFF.

The rearrangement joins TRBV6-2 or TRBV6-3 to TRBJ1-1, with a tentative D call TRBD1 (5 bases). The CDR3 is made up of 12 amino acids. Looked up from germline, CDR1 is MNHEY and CDR2 is SVGEGT. The V end lost 6 bases, the J end lost 8 bases, and 13 bases lay between the germline ends. CDR3 sequence: CASSRRQHEAFF. In nucleotides, the CDR3 is TGTGCCAGCAGCCGGCGACAGCACGAAGCTTTCTTT.

The chain joins TRBV5-4 to TRBJ2-3, with 8 bases lining up with TRBD2. Germline loops: CDR1 SGHNT, CDR2 YYREEE (reference sequence). The CDR3 is made up of 16 amino acids. Trimming took 5 bases from V and 0 from J; bases not matched to a gene: 8. The CDR3 loop is CASRRGGPSSTDTQYF. Written as DNA, the CDR3 is TGTGCCAGCAGACGCGGGGGGCCCTCTAGCACAGATACGCAGTATTTT.

The V call is TRBV6-5, the J call TRBJ1-1; 7 bases line up with TRBD1. The CDR3 has 11 residues. Germline V gene sequence: CDR1 MNHEY, CDR2 SVGAGI. With 7 bases clipped from V and 11 bases from J, the junction kept 7 bases outside the gene matches. The DNA for the CDR3 is TGTGCCAGCATGTCGACAGGGAGTGCTTTCTTT. This sequence encodes CASMSTGSAFF.

V usage is TRBV5-6 and J usage is TRBJ1-2; 9 bases are shared with TRBD1. The CDR3 extends over 14 amino acids. Per germline, CDR1 SGHDT and CDR2 YYEEEE. Trimming cost V 4 bases and J 9 bases; bases outside gene matches: 10. The CDR3 DNA sequence: TGTGCCAGCAGCAGGCGGGGGACAGGGAGGAGCTACACCTTC. It yields the protein CASSRRGTGRSYTF.

This chain uses TRBV7-3 with TRBJ1-1; 8 bases map to TRBD1. The CDR3 has 14 residues. Germline V CDR1 and CDR2: SGHTA, FQGTGA. After removal of 0 bases from V and 8 bases from J, the junction contained 5 bases not matched to a gene. The CDR3 loop is CASSLTGGQEEAFF. CDR3 bases: TGTGCCAGCAGCTTAACGGGGGGACAGGAAGAAGCTTTCTTT.

The chain employs TRBV10-3 and TRBJ1-2; D might be TRBD1 (5 bases). V lost 6 bases and J 6 bases, leaving 17 bases between the germline ends. The CDR3 length is 14 residues. Germline CDR1 ENHRY, CDR2 SYGVKD. The CDR3 region is CAIRDGGKIDGYTF. Written as DNA, the CDR3 is TGTGCCATCAGGGACGGGGGTAAGATTGATGGCTACACCTTC.

This clone was detected a few times. The CDR3 DNA is TGTGCCAGTAGTATAGTCCCCCCCAGGGGGACAGGGGGCAGTGAGCAGTACTTC. As protein: CASSIVPPRGTGGSEQYF. The chain is built from TRBV19 and TRBJ2-7; 12 bases map to TRBD1. In germline, CDR1 is LNHDA, CDR2 SQIVND (reference sequence). The trim removed 1 base at V and 7 bases at J, leaving 14 bases unmatched. The CDR3 spans 18 residues.

The rearrangement joins TRBV6-2 or TRBV6-3 to TRBJ2-3; D is perhaps TRBD2 (6 bases). Trimming stripped 2 bases from V and 0 bases from J, with 21 bases between. Germline CDR1 and CDR2: MNHEY and SVGEGT. The CDR3 has 19 residues. CDR3: CASSYTAGGPRLSTDTQYF. DNA of the CDR3: TGTGCCAGCAGTTACACAGCGGGCGGTCCTCGACTTAGCACAGATACGCAGTATTTT.

This chain links TRBV5-1 with TRBJ1-1, with 9 bases matching TRBD1. The germline gives CDR1 SGHRS, CDR2 YFSETQ. This CDR3 comprises 15 residues. V shed 4 bases and J 0 bases; nucleotides not matched to a gene: 4. Here the CDR3 reads CASSPGQGLNTEAFF. As DNA, the CDR3 is TGCGCCAGCAGCCCAGGACAGGGGCTGAACACTGAAGCTTTCTTT.

This chain uses TRBV25-1 with TRBJ1-6; a weak D match, TRBD1 (5 bases). The germline V gene has CDR1 MGHDK and CDR2 SYGVNS. The CDR3 consists of 14 residues. The V and J ends lost 4 bases and 8 bases respectively, with 12 bases between them. The CDR3 nucleotides are TGTGCCAGCAGTGGGGGACTAGGCGATTCACCCCTCCACTTT. It specifies CASSGGLGDSPLHF.

This rearrangement joins TRBV7-9 to TRBJ1-3; maybe TRBD1 (5 bases). Germline CDR1 SEHNR, CDR2 FQNEAQ (reference sequence). The germline V and J ends were trimmed by 11 bases and 0 bases, with 11 bases remaining between them. The CDR3 consists of 13 residues. Here the CDR3 reads CAGGIVSGNTIYF. As DNA, the CDR3 is TGTGCCGGGGGGATTGTCTCTGGAAACACCATATATTTT.

This chain connects TRBV28 to TRBJ2-7, with TRBD1 matching 9 bases. Germline V CDR1 and CDR2: MDHEN, SYDVKM. The junction had 8 bases not matched to a gene; V was cut back by 2 bases and J by 6 bases. The CDR3 length is 15 residues. CDR3 region: CASSLTGGRFGEQYF. In nucleotides, the CDR3 is TGTGCCAGCAGTTTAACAGGGGGCCGGTTCGGCGAGCAGTACTTC. Supplemented by reference TRBV28 and TRBJ2-7, the full variable domain reads DVKVTQSSRYLVKRTGEKVFLECVQDMDHENMFWYRQDPGLGLRLIYFSYDVKMKEKGDIPEGYSVSREKKERFSLILESASTNQTSMYLCASSLTGGRFGEQYFGPGTRLTVT.

The chain uses TRBV5-1 and TRBJ2-7, with 8 bases lining up with TRBD1. Germline assignment: CDR1 SGHRS and CDR2 YFSETQ. The CDR3 is 16 residues long. V dropped 0 bases and J dropped 2; count of bases not matched to a gene: 7. CDR3 bases: TGCGCCAGCAGCTTGGCCAGGGGGGACAGGACCTACGAGCAGTACTTC. Translated: CASSLARGDRTYEQYF.

The chain combines TRBV18 with TRBJ1-1, with TRBD1 as a possible D gene (6 bases). CDR3 length: 15 amino acids. Trimming stripped 2 bases from V and 3 bases from J, with 13 bases between. Germline V gene sequence: CDR1 KGHSH, CDR2 LQKENI. CDR3 in amino acids: CASSPDRLGDTEAFF. In DNA form, the CDR3 reads TGTGCCAGCTCACCAGACAGGTTGGGAGACACTGAAGCTTTCTTT.

V and J are TRBV6-5 and TRBJ2-2; 8 bases map to TRBD1. The CDR3 loop spans 15 amino acids. V trimming: 6 bases; J trimming: 1 base; junction bases outside the gene matches: 4. Germline CDR1 and CDR2: MNHEY and SVGAGI. The CDR3 DNA sequence: TGTGCCAGCAGGAAAGGACAGGGGAACACCGGGGAGCTGTTTTTT. Translating gives CASRKGQGNTGELFF.

Written as DNA, the CDR3 is TGTGCCAGCAGTTACCCTTCACGGGGGGCCAATGAGCAGTTCTTC. It codes for CASSYPSRGANEQFF. The rearrangement joins TRBV6-5 to TRBJ2-1, with a tentative D call TRBD2 (7 bases). CDR1 is MNHEY and CDR2 is SVGAGI in the germline V gene. This CDR3 has 15 residues. Trimming took off 2 bases at V and 6 bases at J, with 14 bases between the two ends.

The chain is built from TRBV7-8 and TRBJ1-1; no definite D call. V was trimmed by 3 bases and J by 0 bases, leaving 11 bases between them. The CDR3 spans 15 residues. CDR1 and CDR2 (germline): SGHVS, FQNEAQ. CDR3 DNA sequence: TGTGCCAGCAGCTTGGCTCCAGTCATGAACACTGAAGCTTTCTTT. Translating it yields CASSLAPVMNTEAFF.

V usage is TRBV30 and J usage is TRBJ2-6; the match to TRBD1 covers 9 bases. The CDR3 has 18 amino acids. J gave up 2 bases and V 7 bases, and 15 bases lay outside the gene matches. Germline CDR1 and CDR2: GTSNPN and SVGIG (reference sequence). CDR3 DNA: TGTGCCTACTACCTGACAGGGGGGAACTCTCCTGGGGCCAACGTCCTGACTTTC. Encoded protein: CAYYLTGGNSPGANVLTF.

This clone is a singleton in its sample. The CDR3 coding sequence is TGTGCCAGCAGTGTACAGTCTGGAAACACCATATATTTT. Translated, it gives CASSVQSGNTIYF. The chain uses TRBV12-3 or TRBV12-4 and TRBJ1-3; D unresolved. The CDR3 sequence is 13 residues long. V dropped 5 bases and J dropped 1 base, with 6 bases sitting between them.

V usage is TRBV6-2 or TRBV6-3 and J usage is TRBJ2-3; D might be TRBD2 (5 bases). CDR3 length: 11 amino acids. V lost 5 bases and J 11 bases, leaving 11 bases between the germline ends. In germline, CDR1 is MNHEY, CDR2 SVGEGT. The CDR3 DNA sequence: TGTGCCAGCAGTCAAGCCGGGATGCAGTATTTT. It specifies CASSQAGMQYF.

The gene calls are TRBV2 and TRBJ2-5; a possible D gene is TRBD2 (7 bases). Deletions cut 4 bases from V and 4 bases from J, with 13 bases between. Looked up from germline, CDR1 is SNHLY and CDR2 is FYNNEI. The CDR3 runs to 14 residues. The CDR3 region is CASSAPGGGETQYF. CDR3 nucleotides: TGTGCCAGCAGTGCCCCGGGGGGCGGAGAGACCCAGTACTTC.

V usage is TRBV7-2 and J usage is TRBJ2-1; TRBD2 aligns across 9 bases. CDR3 length equals 18 residues. After removal of 3 bases from V and 2 bases from J, the junction contained 11 bases not matched to a gene. Germline CDR1 reads SGHTA; CDR2 reads FQGNSA. The CDR3 bases are TGTGCCAGCAGCTTCCAGCCGTTTAGCGGGGGACCCTACAATGAGCAGTTCTTC. Residues: CASSFQPFSGGPYNEQFF.

This chain joins TRBV6-2 or TRBV6-3 and TRBJ2-3, with a tentative D call TRBD2 (6 bases). CDR1 and CDR2 from the germline V gene are MNHEY and SVGEGT. The V gene lost 0 bases and the J gene lost 1 base, with 14 bases spanning the gap. The CDR3 length is 17 residues. CDR3 sequence reads: CASSYSRAASGTDTQYF. CDR3 in DNA: TGTGCCAGCAGTTACTCGAGGGCGGCTAGCGGCACAGATACGCAGTATTTT.